Listed here are 28 T cell receptor beta chains from one sample, sequenced in a study of T-cell reconstitution after alpha-beta-depleted transplantation in children (dated by TCRdb to between 2015 and 2016). The library was obtained by PCR. Reads for this sample came from an Illumina HiSeq 2500. Molecular barcoding was employed in the preparation of TCR libraries, with unique molecular identifiers being used to normalize TCRbeta repertoire quantification. The public reads were reprocessed in TCRdb via fastp at Q25 and MiXCR, keeping in-frame beta chains. Rows with one shared CDR3 protein collapse into an entry with the most common genes and DNA. This sample comprises 450,000 to 600,000 distinct CDR3 sequences, approximately 16% of them detected only once. 3.3% of the sample lies in the top ten. The material was PBMCs from the stem cell graft donor, obtained from the stem cell graft. These TCRs come from a human donor who donated a stem cell graft to a child with acute lymphoblastic leukemia.

The V gene is TRBV4-1, the J gene TRBJ2-7, with unresolved D. Trimming stripped 0 bases from V and 2 bases from J, with 11 bases between. The CDR3 extends over 15 amino acids. Germline values: CDR1 MGHRA, CDR2 YSYEKL. The CDR3 coding sequence is TGCGCCAGCAGCCAAGATCTGAAGGAAACCTACGAGCAGTACTTC. It is translated as CASSQDLKETYEQYF.

V is TRBV5-1 and J is TRBJ1-2; 7 nucleotides line up with TRBD1. CDR1 and CDR2 from the germline V gene are SGHRS and YFSETQ. CDR3 length: 15 amino acids. Unmatched junction bases numbered 10, after V lost 5 bases and J lost 3 bases. CDR3 coding DNA: TGCGCCAGCAGTCCAAGACAGGGACCATACTATGGCTACACCTTC. It yields the protein CASSPRQGPYYGYTF.

This clonotype came up a few times. Here the CDR3 DNA reads TGTGCCAGCAGCTCCTCACTAGCGGGAGTTAGTGCGGAGCAGTTCTTC. Its protein product is CASSSSLAGVSAEQFF. The genes are TRBV7-4 and TRBJ2-1; 11 bases map to TRBD2. After removal of 4 bases from V and 10 bases from J, the junction contained 12 bases not matched to a gene. The CDR3 totals 16 residues. Germline V lookup: CDR1 SGHVT, CDR2 SQSDAQ. The variable domain in full, completed from reference TRBV7-4 and TRBJ2-1, reads GAGVSQSPRYKVAKRGRDVALRCDSISGHVTLYWYRQTLGQGSEVLTYSQSDAQRDKSGRPSGRFSAERPERSVSTLKIQRTEQGDSAVYLCASSSSLAGVSAEQFFGPGTRLTVL.

V gene TRBV9 combines with J gene TRBJ2-1; D perhaps matches TRBD2 (5 bases). Germline V gives CDR1 SGDLS, CDR2 YYNGEE. The germline V and J ends were trimmed by 0 bases and 7 bases, with 14 bases remaining between them. The CDR3 covers 15 residues. In nucleotides, the CDR3 is TGTGCCAGCAGCGTAGAACAGAGAAGAGGGAATGAGCAGTTCTTC. It translates to CASSVEQRRGNEQFF.

This clonotype was detected only a few times. The V gene is TRBV12-3 or TRBV12-4, the J gene TRBJ1-4, with D unclear. The CDR3 runs to 15 residues. Trimming left V 3 bases short and J 0 bases short, with 8 bases between. CDR3 nucleotides: TGTGCCAGCAGTTTGACGCCCGCAACTAATGAAAAACTGTTTTTT. As protein: CASSLTPATNEKLFF.

This clonotype appeared a few times. The chain is built from TRBV5-1 and TRBJ2-1; D is perhaps TRBD1 (5 bases). Trimming shortened V by 4 bases and J by 0 bases, and 11 bases separated the two germline ends. The CDR3 length is 15 residues. Germline V lookup: CDR1 SGHRS, CDR2 YFSETQ. The CDR3 reads CASSIDRSSYNEQFF. The CDR3 nucleotides are TGCGCCAGCAGCATCGACAGAAGCTCCTACAATGAGCAGTTCTTC. The entire variable domain, with the rest obtained from reference TRBV5-1 and TRBJ2-1, is as follows: KAGVTQTPRYLIKTRGQQVTLSCSPISGHRSVSWYQQTPGQGLQFLFEYFSETQRNKGNFPGRFSGRQFSNSRSEMNVSTLELGDSALYLCASSIDRSSYNEQFFGPGTRLTVL.

There are a few counts of this clonotype. This chain links TRBV12-3 or TRBV12-4 with TRBJ2-5, with TRBD2 matching 12 bases. The CDR3 runs 17 residues. V lost 6 bases to trimming and J lost 5 bases; unmatched junction nucleotides: 13. The CDR3 protein is CASSPGTSGLVGETQYF. DNA for the CDR3: TGTGCCAGCAGCCCCGGGACTAGCGGGCTCGTTGGGGAGACCCAGTACTTC.

This clonotype has more than one count but fewer than ten. The CDR3 DNA reads TGCAGCGTTGAATCTGGCTACGAGCAGTACTTC. The encoded protein is CSVESGYEQYF. This chain connects TRBV29-1 to TRBJ2-7; D gene unclear. With 2 bases removed from V and 3 bases from J, the gap between germline ends came to 5 bases. Per germline, CDR1 SQVTM and CDR2 ANQGSEA. The CDR3 runs to 11 residues.

The chain links TRBV3-1 to TRBJ1-2; D call uncertain. Trimming stripped 0 bases from V and 2 bases from J, with 4 bases between. This CDR3 spans 13 amino acids. Germline values: CDR1 LGHDT, CDR2 YNNKEL (reference sequence). CDR3 DNA sequence: TGTGCCAGCAGCCAAGAGCCCAACTATGGCTACACCTTC. Translating it yields CASSQEPNYGYTF.

The chain links TRBV27 to TRBJ2-1, with D unclear. Per germline, CDR1 MNHEY and CDR2 SMNVEV (reference sequence). V lost 5 bases to trimming and J lost 0 bases, with 17 bases between them. The CDR3 covers 17 residues. Here the CDR3 reads CASSADPRMSSYNEQFF. DNA for the CDR3: TGTGCCAGCAGTGCCGACCCGAGGATGAGCTCCTACAATGAGCAGTTCTTC.

The V gene is TRBV5-1, the J gene TRBJ2-3; no reliable D call. V shed 1 base and J shed 0 bases, with 15 bases lying between them. CDR3 size: 17 residues. Per germline, CDR1 SGHRS and CDR2 YFSETQ. The CDR3 sequence: CASSLIEKAISTDTQYF. DNA for the CDR3: TGCGCCAGCAGCTTGATTGAAAAAGCGATAAGCACAGATACGCAGTATTTT.

V and J are TRBV20-1 and TRBJ1-6; D is ambiguous. Germline values: CDR1 DFQATT, CDR2 SNEGSKA (reference sequence). V was pared by 3 bases and J by 9 bases, with 15 bases between. CDR3 length equals 14 residues. As DNA, the CDR3 is TGCAGTGCTAGTCTGTCCCAAGTAGGTTCACCCCTCCACTTT. It codes for CSASLSQVGSPLHF.

This clonotype was detected many times. The chain has TRBV12-3 or TRBV12-4 and TRBJ1-5, with D tentatively TRBD1 (5 bases). Trimming shortened V by 6 bases and J by 0 bases, and 12 bases separated the two germline ends. The CDR3 runs 15 residues. CDR3 in DNA: TGTGCCAGCAGCCCCGACAGCAATAGCAATCAGCCCCAGCATTTT. Protein product: CASSPDSNSNQPQHF.

The J gene is TRBJ2-7, the V gene TRBV27, with D unresolved. Germline V gene lookup returns CDR1 MNHEY and CDR2 SMNVEV (reference sequence). The V gene lost 3 bases and the J gene lost 2 bases, with 11 bases spanning the gap. This CDR3 is built from 14 residues. For the CDR3, the DNA is TGTGCCAGCAGTTTTTCCCACAGCACCTACGAGCAGTACTTC. Its protein product is CASSFSHSTYEQYF.

The rearrangement joins TRBV5-8 to TRBJ2-1; 9 bases fit TRBD1. CDR1 is SGHTS and CDR2 is YDEGEE in the germline V gene. The CDR3 is 17 residues long. With 3 bases clipped from V and 0 bases from J, the junction kept 7 bases outside the gene matches. The CDR3, as DNA: TGTGCCAGCAGCTGGGGACAGGGCTCTTACTCCTACAATGAGCAGTTCTTC. Translated: CASSWGQGSYSYNEQFF. Using reference TRBV5-8 and TRBJ2-1 for the parts outside the CDR3, the full variable domain is EAGVTQSPTHLIKTRGQQATLRCSPISGHTSVYWYQQALGLGLQFLLWYDEGEERNRGNFPPRFSGRQFPNYSSELNVNALELEDSALYLCASSWGQGSYSYNEQFFGPGTRLTVL.

This clonotype turned up a few times. A much larger clonotype is one base distant, so this may be a read error. The chain has TRBV2 and TRBJ2-1; unclear D gene. The CDR3 totals 13 residues. V was pared by 6 bases and J by 0 bases, with 6 bases between. Germline values: CDR1 SNHLY, CDR2 FYNNEI. CDR3: CASRYSSYNEQFF. CDR3 DNA: TGTGCCAGCAGGTACAGCTCCTACAATGAGCAGTTCTTC.

This clonotype was seen a few times. V is TRBV4-1 and J is TRBJ2-7, with 11 bases fitting TRBD2. This CDR3 comprises 16 residues. With V trimmed by 2 bases and J by 1 base, 4 bases remained unmatched. CDR1 is MGHRA and CDR2 is YSYEKL in the germline V gene. CDR3 residues: CASSQRTSGRSYEQYF. DNA for the CDR3: TGCGCCAGCAGCCAACGAACTAGCGGGAGATCCTACGAGCAGTACTTC.

The chain uses TRBV5-1 and TRBJ2-7; D gene ambiguous. The CDR3 is made up of 13 amino acids. V lost 4 bases to trimming and J lost 6 bases, with 14 bases between them. CDR1 SGHRS and CDR2 YFSETQ come from the germline V gene. CDR3 bases: TGCGCCAGCAGCCCAACTACATGGATCGAGCAGTACTTC. Its translation is CASSPTTWIEQYF.

This clonotype was seen a few times. V gene TRBV28 combines with J gene TRBJ2-5; maybe TRBD2 (6 bases). The CDR3 loop spans 15 amino acids. V was trimmed by 1 base and J by 5 bases, leaving 14 bases between them. Per the germline V gene, CDR1 is MDHEN and CDR2 is SYDVKM. The CDR3 reads CASSLFAGGDETQYF. The CDR3, as DNA: TGTGCCAGCAGTTTATTTGCCGGAGGGGATGAGACCCAGTACTTC.

Only a few counts were recorded for this clonotype. This chain connects TRBV7-9 to TRBJ2-7, with D perhaps matching TRBD2 (6 bases). Germline loops: CDR1 SEHNR, CDR2 FQNEAQ (reference sequence). CDR3 length: 11 amino acids. V shed 4 bases and J shed 12 bases, with 13 bases lying between them. This CDR3 is CASSWAGKAYF. The CDR3 region has the DNA TGTGCCAGCAGCTGGGCGGGGAAAGCGTACTTC.

The chain links TRBV5-1 to TRBJ2-3; 15 nucleotides agree with TRBD2. Germline lookup yields CDR1 SGHRS and CDR2 YFSETQ. The CDR3 length is 18 residues. J was trimmed by 6 bases and V by 3 bases; bases with no gene match: 11. The CDR3 protein is CASSWGLAGGLGADTQYF. CDR3 DNA: TGCGCCAGCAGCTGGGGACTAGCGGGAGGACTAGGCGCGGATACGCAGTATTTT.

This clonotype was detected only a few times. The J gene is TRBJ2-1, the V gene TRBV27; tentatively, D is TRBD1 (6 bases). V was cut by 8 bases and J by 10 bases, with 6 bases left in between. Germline loops: CDR1 MNHEY, CDR2 SMNVEV (reference sequence). CDR3 length equals 9 residues. The DNA of the CDR3 is TGTGCCAGCGGGACAGAGCAGTTCTTC. It yields the protein CASGTEQFF.

The chain joins TRBV7-8 to TRBJ2-7; TRBD1 matches at 9 bases. This CDR3 is built from 16 residues. V lost 3 bases and J lost 3; bases outside the gene matches: 9. Germline CDR1 and CDR2: SGHVS and FQNEAQ. CDR3 nucleotides: TGTGCCAGCAGCTTTAACCGGGACAGGGTCGGCTACGAGCAGTACTTC. Translation gives CASSFNRDRVGYEQYF.

This clonotype was detected a few times. The genes are TRBV6-1 and TRBJ2-4; 10 nucleotides line up with TRBD2. After removal of 5 bases from V and 7 bases from J, the junction contained 17 bases not matched to a gene. CDR3 length equals 18 residues. Germline V gene sequence: CDR1 MNHNS, CDR2 SASEGT. The CDR3 nucleotides are TGTGCCAGCAGTACGGGACTAGCGCGTTCGGGACCCCCTAACATTCAGTACTTC. Amino acids: CASSTGLARSGPPNIQYF.

The chain uses TRBV9 and TRBJ2-2, with D unresolved. V gave up 0 bases and J gave up 4 bases, with 13 bases separating them. CDR3 length: 16 residues. Germline CDR1 reads SGDLS; CDR2 reads YYNGEE. CDR3 protein: CASSVDGYPGTGELFF. Written as DNA, the CDR3 is TGTGCCAGCAGCGTAGACGGTTACCCAGGCACCGGGGAGCTGTTTTTT. Full variable domain (outside the CDR3, taken from reference TRBV9 and TRBJ2-2): DSGVTQTPKHLITATGQRVTLRCSPRSGDLSVYWYQQSLDQGLQFLIQYYNGEERAKGNILERFSAQQFPDLHSELNLSSLELGDSALYFCASSVDGYPGTGELFFGEGSRLTVL.

This clonotype was recorded a few times. This chain uses TRBV27 with TRBJ2-2; unclear D gene. Trimming cost V 8 bases and J 2 bases, with 12 bases left between them. The CDR3 length is 14 residues. Per germline, CDR1 MNHEY and CDR2 SMNVEV (reference sequence). The DNA for the CDR3 is TGTGCCAGCGTAGCCTTCCCAAACACCGGGGAGCTGTTTTTT. Residues: CASVAFPNTGELFF.

The gene calls are TRBV4-1 and TRBJ2-1; possibly TRBD2 for D (6 bases). V dropped 3 bases and J dropped 10 bases, with 16 bases sitting between them. Germline V gives CDR1 MGHRA, CDR2 YSYEKL. This CDR3 region has 14 residues. CDR3 bases: TGCGCCAGCAGCCAGGGCGGGGCTTGGGGGGAGCAGTTCTTC. Residues: CASSQGGAWGEQFF.

This clonotype has a handful of counts. The genes are TRBV20-1 and TRBJ2-6; D may be TRBD2 (6 bases). CDR3 length equals 20 residues. V was pared by 3 bases and J by 0 bases, with 24 bases between. The germline V gene has CDR1 DFQATT and CDR2 SNEGSKA (reference sequence). CDR3 coding DNA: TGCAGTGCTAGGGACCCTGGGGTAGCGGTTTCGAGCTCTGGGGCCAACGTCCTGACTTTC. This gives the protein CSARDPGVAVSSSGANVLTF.